A single T cell receptor beta chain is shown here with its context. As yet, its antigen is unknown. This record belongs to a study of T cell responses to AZD1222 COVID-19 vaccine. Study conclusions and caveats: Spike was spanned by vaccine-associated CD4 TCRs, which were dominant at 160-218 and 743-854. Baseline seropositivity characterized only a handful of AZD1222 recipients. Repertoires were obtained only post-peak T cell response. Receipt of two AZD1222 doses was followed by a rise in Spike-specific TCR breadth and depth.

With 2 bases removed from V and 6 bases from J, the gap between germline ends came to 11 bases. CDR3 length equals 15 residues. Per germline, CDR1 SGHTA and CDR2 FQGNSA. The data were produced by immunoSEQ multiplex PCR, yet TCRdb's version contains in-frame clones alone and is incomplete. The sample consists of roughly 120,000 clones, around 90% of them appearing once. The source is an adult in good health. The sequences come from peripheral blood, collected on day 0 of MenACWY control vaccination. The V call is TRBV7-2, the J call TRBJ1-6; perhaps TRBD1 as D (5 bases). The CDR3 sequence is CASSLTAGINSPLHF. The CDR3 DNA reads TGTGCCAGCAGCTTAACGGCAGGGATTAATTCACCCCTCCACTTT.